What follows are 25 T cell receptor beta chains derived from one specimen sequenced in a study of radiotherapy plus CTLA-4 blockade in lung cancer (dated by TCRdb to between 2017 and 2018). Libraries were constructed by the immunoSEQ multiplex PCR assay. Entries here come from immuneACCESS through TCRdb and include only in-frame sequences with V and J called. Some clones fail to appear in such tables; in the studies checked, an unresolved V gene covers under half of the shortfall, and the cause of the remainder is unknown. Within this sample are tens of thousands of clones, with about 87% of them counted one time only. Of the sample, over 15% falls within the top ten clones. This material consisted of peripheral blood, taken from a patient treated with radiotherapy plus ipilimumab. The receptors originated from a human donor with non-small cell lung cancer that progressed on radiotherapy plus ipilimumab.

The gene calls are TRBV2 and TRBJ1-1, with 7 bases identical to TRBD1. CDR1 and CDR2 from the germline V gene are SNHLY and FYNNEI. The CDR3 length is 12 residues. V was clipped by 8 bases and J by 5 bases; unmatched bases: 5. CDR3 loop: CASQGEGTEAFF. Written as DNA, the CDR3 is TGTGCCAGCCAGGGGGAAGGAACTGAAGCTTTCTTT. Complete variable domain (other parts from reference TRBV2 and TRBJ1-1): EPEVTQTPSHQVTQMGQEVILRCVPISNHLYFYWYRQILGQKVEFLVSFYNNEISEKSEIFDDQFSVERPDGSNFTLKIRSTKLEDSAMYFCASQGEGTEAFFGQGTRLTVV.

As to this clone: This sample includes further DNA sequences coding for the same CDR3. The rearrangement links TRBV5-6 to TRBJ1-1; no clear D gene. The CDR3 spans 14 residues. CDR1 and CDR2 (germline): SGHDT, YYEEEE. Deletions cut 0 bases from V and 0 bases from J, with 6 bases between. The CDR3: CASSLGRLNTEAFF. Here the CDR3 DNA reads TGTGCCAGCAGCTTGGGCCGGCTGAACACTGAAGCTTTCTTT.

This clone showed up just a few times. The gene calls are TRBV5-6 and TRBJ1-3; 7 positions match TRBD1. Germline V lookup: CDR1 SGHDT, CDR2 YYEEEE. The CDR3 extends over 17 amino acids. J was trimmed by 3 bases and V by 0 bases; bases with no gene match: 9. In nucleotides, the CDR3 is TGTGCCAGCAGCTTGGGATCGGACAGGTTCATTGGAAACACCATATATTTT. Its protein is CASSLGSDRFIGNTIYF.

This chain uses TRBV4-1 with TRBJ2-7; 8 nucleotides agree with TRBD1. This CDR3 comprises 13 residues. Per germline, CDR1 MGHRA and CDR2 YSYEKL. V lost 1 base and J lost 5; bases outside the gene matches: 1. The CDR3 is CASSQVDRDEQYF. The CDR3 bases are TGCGCCAGCAGCCAAGTGGACAGGGACGAGCAGTACTTC.

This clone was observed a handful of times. The CDR3: CAGGTEAFF. In DNA, the CDR3 is TGTGCCGGGGGCACTGAAGCTTTCTTT. V gene TRBV7-9 combines with J gene TRBJ1-1; D may be TRBD1 (5 bases). V lost 11 bases to trimming and J lost 4 bases, with 5 bases between them. The CDR3 totals 9 residues. Germline V lookup: CDR1 SEHNR, CDR2 FQNEAQ (reference sequence).

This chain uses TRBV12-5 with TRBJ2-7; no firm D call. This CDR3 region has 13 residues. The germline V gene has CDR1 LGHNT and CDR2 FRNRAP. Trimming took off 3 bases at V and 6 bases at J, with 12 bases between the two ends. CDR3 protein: CASGFGGSGEQYF. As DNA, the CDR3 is TGTGCTAGTGGTTTTGGCGGTTCTGGCGAGCAGTACTTC.

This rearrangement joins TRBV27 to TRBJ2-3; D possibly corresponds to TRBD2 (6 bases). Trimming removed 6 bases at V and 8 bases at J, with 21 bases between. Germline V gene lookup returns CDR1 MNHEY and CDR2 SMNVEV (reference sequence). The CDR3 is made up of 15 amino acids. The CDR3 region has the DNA TGTGCCAGCAGACATAGGGGCAGCCCCGGGGGTACGCAGTATTTT. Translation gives CASRHRGSPGGTQYF.

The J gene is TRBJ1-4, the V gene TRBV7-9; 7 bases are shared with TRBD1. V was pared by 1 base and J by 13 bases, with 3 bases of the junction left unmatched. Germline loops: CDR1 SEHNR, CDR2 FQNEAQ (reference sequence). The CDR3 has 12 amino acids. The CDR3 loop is CASSLGQGTLFF. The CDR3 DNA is TGTGCCAGCAGCTTAGGACAGGGCACACTGTTTTTT.

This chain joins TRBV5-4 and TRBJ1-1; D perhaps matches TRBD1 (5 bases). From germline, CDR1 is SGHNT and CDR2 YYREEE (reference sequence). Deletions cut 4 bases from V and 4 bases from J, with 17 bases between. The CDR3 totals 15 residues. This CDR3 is CASSAQTGDSTEAFF. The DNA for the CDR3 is TGTGCCAGCAGCGCTCAAACAGGAGACAGCACTGAAGCTTTCTTT.

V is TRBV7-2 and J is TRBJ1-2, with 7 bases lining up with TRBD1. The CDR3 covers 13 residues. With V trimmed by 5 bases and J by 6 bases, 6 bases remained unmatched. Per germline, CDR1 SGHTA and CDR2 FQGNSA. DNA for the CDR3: TGTGCCAGCAGCCCAACAGGGGTAGATGGCTACACCTTC. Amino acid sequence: CASSPTGVDGYTF.

The CDR3 protein is CASSPPTGDGYTF. Here the CDR3 DNA reads TGTGCCAGCTCACCCCCGACAGGGGATGGCTACACCTTC. The V gene is TRBV18, the J gene TRBJ1-2, with 8 positions matching TRBD1. V gave up 3 bases and J gave up 6 bases; unmatched junction bases: 3. Germline CDR1 reads KGHSH; CDR2 reads LQKENI. This CDR3 comprises 13 residues.

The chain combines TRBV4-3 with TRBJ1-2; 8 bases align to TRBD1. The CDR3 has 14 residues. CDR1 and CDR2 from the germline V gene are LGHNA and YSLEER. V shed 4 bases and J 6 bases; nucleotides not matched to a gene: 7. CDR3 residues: CASSRATGDHGYTF. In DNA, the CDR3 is TGCGCCAGCAGCCGAGCGACAGGGGACCATGGCTACACCTTC.

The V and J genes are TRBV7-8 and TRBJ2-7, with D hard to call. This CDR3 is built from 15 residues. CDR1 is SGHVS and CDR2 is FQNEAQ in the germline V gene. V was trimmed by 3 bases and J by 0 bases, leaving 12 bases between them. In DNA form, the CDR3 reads TGTGCCAGCAGCTTGTCGTCCACAAGCTCCTACGAGCAGTACTTC. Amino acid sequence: CASSLSSTSSYEQYF.

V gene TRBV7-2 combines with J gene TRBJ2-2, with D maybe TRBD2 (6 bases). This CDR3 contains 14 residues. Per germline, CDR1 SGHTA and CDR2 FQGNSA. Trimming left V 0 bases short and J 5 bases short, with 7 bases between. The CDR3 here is CASSLARETGELFF. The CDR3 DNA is TGTGCCAGCAGCTTAGCGCGGGAAACCGGGGAGCTGTTTTTT.

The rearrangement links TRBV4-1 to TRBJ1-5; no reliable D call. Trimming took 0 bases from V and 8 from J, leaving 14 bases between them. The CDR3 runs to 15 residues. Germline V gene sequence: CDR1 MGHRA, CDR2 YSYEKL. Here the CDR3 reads CASSQEARNLKPQHF. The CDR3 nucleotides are TGCGCCAGCAGCCAAGAAGCCCGTAACTTAAAGCCCCAGCATTTT.

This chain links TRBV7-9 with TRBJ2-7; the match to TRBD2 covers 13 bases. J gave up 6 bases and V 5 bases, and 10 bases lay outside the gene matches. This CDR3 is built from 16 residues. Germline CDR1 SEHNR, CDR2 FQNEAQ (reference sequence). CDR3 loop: CASSPGGLAGTFEQYF. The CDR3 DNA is TGTGCCAGCAGCCCGGGGGGACTAGCGGGAACCTTCGAGCAGTACTTC.

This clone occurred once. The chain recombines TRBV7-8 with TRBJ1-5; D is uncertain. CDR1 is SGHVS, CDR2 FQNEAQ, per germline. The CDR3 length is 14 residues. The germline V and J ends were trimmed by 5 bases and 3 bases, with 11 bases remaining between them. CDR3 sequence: CASSPQTDNQPQHF. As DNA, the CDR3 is TGTGCCAGCAGCCCCCAGACCGACAATCAGCCCCAGCATTTT.

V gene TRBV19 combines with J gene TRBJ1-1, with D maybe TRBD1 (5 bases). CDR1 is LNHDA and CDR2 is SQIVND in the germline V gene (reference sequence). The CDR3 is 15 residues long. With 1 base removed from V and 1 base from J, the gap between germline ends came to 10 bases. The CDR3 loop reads CASSIVGGPNTEAFF. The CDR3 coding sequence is TGTGCCAGTAGTATAGTTGGGGGACCGAACACTGAAGCTTTCTTT. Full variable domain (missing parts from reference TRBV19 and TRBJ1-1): DGGITQSPKYLFRKEGQNVTLSCEQNLNHDAMYWYRQDPGQGLRLIYYSQIVNDFQKGDIAEGYSVSREKKESFPLTVTSAQKNPTAFYLCASSIVGGPNTEAFFGQGTRLTVV.

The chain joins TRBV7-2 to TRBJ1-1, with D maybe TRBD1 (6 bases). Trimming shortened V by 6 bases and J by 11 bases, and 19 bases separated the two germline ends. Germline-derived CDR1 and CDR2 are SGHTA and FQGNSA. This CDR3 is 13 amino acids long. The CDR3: CASRAVRGMRAFF. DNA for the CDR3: TGTGCCAGCAGAGCCGTGAGGGGGATGAGGGCTTTCTTT.

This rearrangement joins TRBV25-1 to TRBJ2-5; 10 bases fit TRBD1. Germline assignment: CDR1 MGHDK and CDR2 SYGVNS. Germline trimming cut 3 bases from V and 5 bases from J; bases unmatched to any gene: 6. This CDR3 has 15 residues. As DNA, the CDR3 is TGTGCCAGCAGTGAGGGACAGGGGCTATGGGAGACCCAGTACTTC. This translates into CASSEGQGLWETQYF. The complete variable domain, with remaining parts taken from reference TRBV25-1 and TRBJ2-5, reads EADIYQTPRYLVIGTGKKITLECSQTMGHDKMYWYQQDPGMELHLIHYSYGVNSTEKGDLSSESTVSRIRTEHFPLTLESARPSHTSQYLCASSEGQGLWETQYFGPGTRLLVL.

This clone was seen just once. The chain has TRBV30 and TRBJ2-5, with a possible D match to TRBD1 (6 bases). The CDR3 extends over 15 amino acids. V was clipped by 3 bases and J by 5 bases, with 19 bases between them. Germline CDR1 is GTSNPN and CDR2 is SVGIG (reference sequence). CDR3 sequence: CAWRGIWTARETQYF. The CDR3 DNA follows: TGTGCCTGGAGGGGGATTTGGACAGCGAGGGAGACCCAGTACTTC.

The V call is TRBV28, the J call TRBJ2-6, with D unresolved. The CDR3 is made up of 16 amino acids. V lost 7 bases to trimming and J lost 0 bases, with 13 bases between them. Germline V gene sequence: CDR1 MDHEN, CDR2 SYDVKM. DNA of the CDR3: TGTGCCAGCACATCACCGGTTGGCTCTGGGGCCAACGTCCTGACTTTC. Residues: CASTSPVGSGANVLTF.

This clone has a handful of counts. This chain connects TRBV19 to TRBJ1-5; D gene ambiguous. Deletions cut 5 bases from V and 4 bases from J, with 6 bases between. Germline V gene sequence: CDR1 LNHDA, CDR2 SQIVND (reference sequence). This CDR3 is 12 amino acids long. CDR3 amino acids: CASSLANQPQHF. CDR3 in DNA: TGTGCCAGTAGTCTGGCGAATCAGCCCCAGCATTTT. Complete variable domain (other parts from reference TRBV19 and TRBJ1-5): DGGITQSPKYLFRKEGQNVTLSCEQNLNHDAMYWYRQDPGQGLRLIYYSQIVNDFQKGDIAEGYSVSREKKESFPLTVTSAQKNPTAFYLCASSLANQPQHFGDGTRLSIL.

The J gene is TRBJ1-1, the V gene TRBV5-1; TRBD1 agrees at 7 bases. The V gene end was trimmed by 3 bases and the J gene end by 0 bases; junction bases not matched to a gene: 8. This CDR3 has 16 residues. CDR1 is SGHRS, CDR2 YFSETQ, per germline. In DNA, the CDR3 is TGCGCCAGCAGCTCACAGGGGCTAAGCCTGAACACTGAAGCTTTCTTT. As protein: CASSSQGLSLNTEAFF.

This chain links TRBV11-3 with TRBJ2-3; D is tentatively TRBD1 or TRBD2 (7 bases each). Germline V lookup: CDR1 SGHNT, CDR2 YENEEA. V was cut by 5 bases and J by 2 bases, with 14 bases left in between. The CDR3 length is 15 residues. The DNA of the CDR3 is TGTGCCAGCAGCCCCCAGGGGGGGATCACAGATACGCAGTATTTT. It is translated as CASSPQGGITDTQYF.